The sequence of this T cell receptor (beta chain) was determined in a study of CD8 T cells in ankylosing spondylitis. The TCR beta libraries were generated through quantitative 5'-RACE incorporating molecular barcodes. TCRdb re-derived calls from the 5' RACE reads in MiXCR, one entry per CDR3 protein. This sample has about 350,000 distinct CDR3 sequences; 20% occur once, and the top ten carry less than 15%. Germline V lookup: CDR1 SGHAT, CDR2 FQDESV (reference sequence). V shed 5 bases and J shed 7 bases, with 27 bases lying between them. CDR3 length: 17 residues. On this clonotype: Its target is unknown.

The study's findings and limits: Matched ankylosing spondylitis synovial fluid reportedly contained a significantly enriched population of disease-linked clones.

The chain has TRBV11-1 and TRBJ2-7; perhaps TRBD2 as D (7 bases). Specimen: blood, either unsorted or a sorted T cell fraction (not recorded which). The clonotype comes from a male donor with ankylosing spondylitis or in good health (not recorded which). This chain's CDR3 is CASSPVAGANSPGEQYF. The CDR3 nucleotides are TGTGCCAGCAGCCCGGTGGCGGGGGCGAATTCTCCAGGGGAGCAGTACTTC.